These 19 T cell receptor beta chains share one sample of origin, sequenced in a study of blood T cell repertoires in COVID-19. Generated by immunoSEQ multiplex PCR, the TCRdb table keeps only in-frame clones and is missing some. The table shows around 290,000 clones, with roughly 92% occurring only once. The sequenced material came from peripheral blood. These receptors originate from a woman in her 30s with COVID-19, enrolled during active disease.

The V gene is TRBV6-5, the J gene TRBJ1-2; maybe TRBD1 (5 bases). CDR1 and CDR2 (germline): MNHEY, SVGAGI. V lost 2 bases to trimming and J lost 3 bases, with 10 bases between them. The CDR3 loop spans 14 amino acids. The CDR3 DNA reads TGTGCCAGCAGTTACGGGCAGGGTTACTATGGCTACACCTTC. This gives the protein CASSYGQGYYGYTF.

V and J are TRBV19 and TRBJ1-5; the match to TRBD1 covers 7 bases. CDR3 length: 13 residues. J was trimmed by 4 bases and V by 8 bases; bases with no gene match: 5. Per germline, CDR1 LNHDA and CDR2 SQIVND (reference sequence). For the CDR3, the DNA is TGTGCCAGTGCCAGGGACAGAAATCAGCCCCAGCATTTT. Translation gives CASARDRNQPQHF. Looking up the rest from reference TRBV19 and TRBJ1-5 gives the full variable domain: DGGITQSPKYLFRKEGQNVTLSCEQNLNHDAMYWYRQDPGQGLRLIYYSQIVNDFQKGDIAEGYSVSREKKESFPLTVTSAQKNPTAFYLCASARDRNQPQHFGDGTRLSIL.

CDR3 residues: CATSDQDRGYGYTF. Written as DNA, the CDR3 is TGTGCCACCAGTGATCAGGACAGGGGCTATGGCTACACCTTC. V is TRBV24-1 and J is TRBJ1-2, with 9 bases that match TRBD1. There are 14 residues in the CDR3. J lost 4 bases, V lost 3 bases, and 2 bases had no gene match. Germline CDR1 reads KGHDR; CDR2 reads SFDVKD.

V and J are TRBV19 and TRBJ2-1, with D perhaps TRBD1 (5 bases). This CDR3 has 17 residues. Trimming took 3 bases from V and 3 from J, leaving 18 bases between them. The germline gives CDR1 LNHDA, CDR2 SQIVND (reference sequence). The CDR3 DNA reads as TGTGCCAGTAGTATCCCGGTGGGGCGTTCGTACTACAATGAGCAGTTCTTC. This translates into CASSIPVGRSYYNEQFF.

This rearrangement joins TRBV7-3 to TRBJ2-7, with 8 bases fitting TRBD2. Trimming cost V 2 bases and J 4 bases; bases outside gene matches: 7. Looked up from germline, CDR1 is SGHTA and CDR2 is FQGTGA. The CDR3 sequence is 15 residues long. The CDR3 coding sequence is TGTGCCAGCAGCTTACAAGCGGGAGTTAATTACGAGCAGTACTTC. The encoded protein is CASSLQAGVNYEQYF.

This sequence joins TRBV10-3 and TRBJ1-2; weak D call: TRBD1 (5 bases). The germline CDR1 and CDR2 sequences are ENHRY and SYGVKD. The germline V and J ends were trimmed by 11 bases and 8 bases, with 27 bases remaining between them. The length of the CDR3 is 15 residues. CDR3 amino acids: CAAKDTGPPSSGYTF. The CDR3 region has the DNA TGTGCCGCGAAGGACACCGGACCCCCGAGCTCCGGCTACACCTTC.

This chain connects TRBV11-2 to TRBJ1-3; perhaps TRBD1 as D (6 bases). Germline V gives CDR1 SGHAT, CDR2 FQNNGV. Trimming removed 5 bases at V and 2 bases at J, with 7 bases between. The CDR3 loop spans 13 amino acids. CDR3 residues: CASSTGTGNTIYF. The CDR3 DNA reads TGTGCCAGCAGCACAGGGACTGGAAACACCATATATTTT. The full variable domain, its missing parts supplied by reference TRBV11-2 and TRBJ1-3, is EAGVAQSPRYKIIEKRQSVAFWCNPISGHATLYWYQQILGQGPKLLIQFQNNGVVDDSQLPKDRFSAERLKGVDSTLKIQPAKLEDSAVYLCASSTGTGNTIYFGEGSWLTVV.

CDR3 bases: TGTGCCAGCAGCTCAACGGCCGGGACTCAATCAACAAGGGGAGGCTACACCTTC. Residues: CASSSTAGTQSTRGGYTF. The chain uses TRBV5-4 and TRBJ1-2; D possibly corresponds to TRBD1 (5 bases). CDR1 SGHNT and CDR2 YYREEE come from the germline V gene (reference sequence). The germline V and J ends were trimmed by 3 bases and 8 bases, with 29 bases remaining between them. The CDR3 has 18 amino acids. The whole variable domain, remainder taken from reference TRBV5-4 and TRBJ1-2, is ETGVTQSPTHLIKTRGQQVTLRCSSQSGHNTVSWYQQALGQGPQFIFQYYREEENGRGNFPPRFSGLQFPNYSSELNVNALELDDSALYLCASSSTAGTQSTRGGYTFGSGTRLTVV.

The chain combines TRBV19 with TRBJ1-5, with TRBD1 matching over 11 bases. Looked up from germline, CDR1 is LNHDA and CDR2 is SQIVND (reference sequence). J gave up 7 bases and V 5 bases, and 1 base lay outside the gene matches. The CDR3 spans 13 residues. This CDR3 is CASSGTGGQPQHF. In nucleotides, the CDR3 is TGTGCCAGTAGTGGGACAGGGGGACAGCCCCAGCATTTT. The variable domain in full, with the rest retrieved from reference TRBV19 and TRBJ1-5, is DGGITQSPKYLFRKEGQNVTLSCEQNLNHDAMYWYRQDPGQGLRLIYYSQIVNDFQKGDIAEGYSVSREKKESFPLTVTSAQKNPTAFYLCASSGTGGQPQHFGDGTRLSIL.

The CDR3 protein is CASSLDGSGGETQYF. The CDR3 nucleotides read TGTGCCAGCAGCTTGGATGGTTCAGGGGGGGAGACCCAGTACTTC. V gene TRBV5-4 combines with J gene TRBJ2-5; TRBD1 might be the D (7 bases). This CDR3 spans 15 amino acids. Germline V CDR1 and CDR2: SGHNT, YYREEE (reference sequence). The germline V and J ends were trimmed by 0 bases and 5 bases, with 14 bases remaining between them.

This chain links TRBV7-3 with TRBJ2-7; TRBD2 agrees at 7 bases. The V gene's germline CDR1 is SGHTA and CDR2 FQGTGA. With 4 bases clipped from V and 7 bases from J, the junction kept 7 bases outside the gene matches. The CDR3 loop spans 13 amino acids. CDR3 protein: CASSSHPAGEQYF. The CDR3 region has the DNA TGTGCCAGCAGCTCCCACCCAGCGGGGGAGCAGTACTTC.

The rearrangement joins TRBV2 to TRBJ1-1; the D is unclear. Germline V gene lookup returns CDR1 SNHLY and CDR2 FYNNEI. Deletions cut 6 bases from V and 1 base from J, with 9 bases between. This CDR3 is built from 13 residues. CDR3 bases: TGTGCCAGCAGCGTGGAGGAGAACACTGAAGCTTTCTTT. Its protein product is CASSVEENTEAFF.

The chain couples TRBV9 to TRBJ2-1, with TRBD1 matching 9 bases. Germline CDR1 is SGDLS and CDR2 is YYNGEE. CDR3 length: 16 amino acids. The V segment lost 0 bases and the J segment 8 bases; nucleotides outside the gene matches: 9. As DNA, the CDR3 is TGTGCCAGCAGCGTAGTAGGGGGACAGGGCTGGGATGAGCAGTTCTTC. It yields the protein CASSVVGGQGWDEQFF.

The rearrangement links TRBV19 to TRBJ1-4; 9 bases align to TRBD1. Losses at the gene ends were 4 bases for V and 8 bases for J; bases not matched to a gene: 14. This CDR3 has 17 residues. Germline V lookup: CDR1 LNHDA, CDR2 SQIVND (reference sequence). The DNA of the CDR3 is TGTGCCAGTAGTACCCCGGGACAGGGAGGCCTGGGGGAAAAACTGTTTTTT. Its protein is CASSTPGQGGLGEKLFF.

The J gene is TRBJ2-7, the V gene TRBV28; 8 bases are shared with TRBD1. CDR1 is MDHEN and CDR2 is SYDVKM in the germline V gene. J gave up 2 bases and V 0 bases, and 9 bases lay outside the gene matches. This CDR3 is built from 17 residues. The CDR3 sequence: CASSLWKTGVYPYEQYF. As DNA, the CDR3 is TGTGCCAGCAGTTTATGGAAGACAGGGGTTTACCCCTACGAGCAGTACTTC.

The chain links TRBV27 to TRBJ2-7, with TRBD1 identical over 11 bases. This CDR3 region has 18 residues. Germline loops: CDR1 MNHEY, CDR2 SMNVEV (reference sequence). The J segment lost 2 bases and the V segment lost 0 bases, leaving 9 bases of the junction unmatched. CDR3 residues: CASSLSPGQGANTYEQYF. CDR3 nucleotides: TGTGCCAGCAGTTTATCCCCAGGACAGGGGGCGAACACCTACGAGCAGTACTTC.

CDR3 region: CASSYGPGTSVAGELFF. CDR3 sequence (DNA): TGCGCCAGCAGCTACGGCCCCGGGACTTCCGTTGCCGGGGAGCTGTTTTTT. The chain has TRBV5-1 and TRBJ2-2; tentatively, D is TRBD2 (6 bases). Trimming stripped 3 bases from V and 6 bases from J, with 21 bases between. This CDR3 is 17 amino acids long. In germline, CDR1 is SGHRS, CDR2 YFSETQ.

The chain is built from TRBV19 and TRBJ1-1; D uncertain. This CDR3 has 13 residues. Germline CDR1 reads LNHDA; CDR2 reads SQIVND (reference sequence). V was pared by 3 bases and J by 5 bases, with 10 bases between. DNA of the CDR3: TGTGCCAGTAGTATTGGAGGGAAGACTGAAGCTTTCTTT. Amino acid sequence: CASSIGGKTEAFF.

The chain combines TRBV9 with TRBJ2-7; the D gene is possibly TRBD2 (5 bases). The CDR3 runs to 14 residues. Looked up from germline, CDR1 is SGDLS and CDR2 is YYNGEE. V dropped 0 bases and J dropped 1 base, with 8 bases sitting between them. The CDR3 here is CASSVAGLSYEQYF. Written as DNA, the CDR3 is TGTGCCAGCAGCGTAGCAGGACTTTCCTACGAGCAGTACTTC.